Many counts were recorded for the clone carrying this T cell receptor (beta chain). CD8+CD4-CCR7+CD45RA+ sorting gave the naive CD8 T cells. This sample is part of a study of molecular identifiers for immune sequencing clone quantification. TCRdb reprocessed the PCR reads with MiXCR, giving one entry per CDR3 protein. The sample consists of 550,000 to 750,000 distinct CDR3 sequences, less than 20% of them appearing once. The CDR3 is made up of 14 amino acids. The junction had 9 bases not matched to a gene; V was cut back by 9 bases and J by 5 bases. Looked up from germline, CDR1 is ENHRY and CDR2 is SYGVKD.

The source is a human donor in good health. Some libraries in this study had Jurkat cell RNA spiked in. The J gene is TRBJ2-2, the V gene TRBV10-3; TRBD1 agrees at 7 bases. The sequenced material came from naive CD8+ T cells from blood, with Jurkat cell RNA spiked in. Subset noted: FACS-sorted CD8+CD4-CCR7+CD45RA+ naive T cells. The DNA for the CDR3 is TGTGCCATTACCAGGGACAGTTCTACCGGGGAGCTGTTTTTT. This encodes CAITRDSSTGELFF.